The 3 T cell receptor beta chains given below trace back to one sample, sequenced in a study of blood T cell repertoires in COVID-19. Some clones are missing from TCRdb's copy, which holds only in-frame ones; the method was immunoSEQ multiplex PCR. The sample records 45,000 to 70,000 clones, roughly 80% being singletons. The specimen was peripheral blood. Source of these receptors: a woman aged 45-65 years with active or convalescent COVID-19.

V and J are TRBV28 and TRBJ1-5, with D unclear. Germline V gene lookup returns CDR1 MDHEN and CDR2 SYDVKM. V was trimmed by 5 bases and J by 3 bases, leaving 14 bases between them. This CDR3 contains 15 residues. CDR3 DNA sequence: TGTGCCAGCAGTCGAAGCGGGGTAAACAATCAGCCCCAGCATTTT. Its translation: CASSRSGVNNQPQHF.

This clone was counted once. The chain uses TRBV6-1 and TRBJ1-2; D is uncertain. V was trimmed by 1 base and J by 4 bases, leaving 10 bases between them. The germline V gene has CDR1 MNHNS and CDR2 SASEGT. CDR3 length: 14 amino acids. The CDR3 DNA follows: TGTGCCAGCAGTGAAGTCTGGGCTTCCTATGGCTACACCTTC. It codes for CASSEVWASYGYTF.

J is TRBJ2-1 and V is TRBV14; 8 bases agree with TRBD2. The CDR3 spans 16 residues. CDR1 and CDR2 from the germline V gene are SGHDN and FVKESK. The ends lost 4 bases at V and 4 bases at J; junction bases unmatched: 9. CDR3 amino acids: CASSRSVSGSYNEQFF. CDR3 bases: TGTGCCAGCAGCCGGTCGGTCAGCGGGAGTTACAATGAGCAGTTCTTC.